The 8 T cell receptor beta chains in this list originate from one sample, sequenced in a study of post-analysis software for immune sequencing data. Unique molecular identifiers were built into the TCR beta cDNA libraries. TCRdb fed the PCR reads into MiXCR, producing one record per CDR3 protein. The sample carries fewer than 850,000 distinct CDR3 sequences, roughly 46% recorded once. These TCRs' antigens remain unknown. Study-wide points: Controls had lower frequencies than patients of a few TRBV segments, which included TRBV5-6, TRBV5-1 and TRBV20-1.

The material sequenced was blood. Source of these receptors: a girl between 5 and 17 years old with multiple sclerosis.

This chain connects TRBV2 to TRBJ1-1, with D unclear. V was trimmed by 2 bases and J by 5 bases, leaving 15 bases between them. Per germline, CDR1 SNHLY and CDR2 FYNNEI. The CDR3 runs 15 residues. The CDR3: CASSETRAPGTEAFF. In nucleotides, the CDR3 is TGTGCCAGCAGTGAAACCCGGGCCCCGGGGACTGAAGCTTTCTTT.

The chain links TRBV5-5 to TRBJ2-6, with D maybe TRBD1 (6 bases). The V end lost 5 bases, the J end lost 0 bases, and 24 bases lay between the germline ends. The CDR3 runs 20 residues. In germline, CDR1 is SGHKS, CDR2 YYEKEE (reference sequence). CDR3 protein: CASSPKGVRVLSSGANVLTF. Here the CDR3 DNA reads TGTGCCAGCAGTCCTAAGGGGGTGAGGGTTCTGTCCTCTGGGGCCAACGTCCTGACTTTC.

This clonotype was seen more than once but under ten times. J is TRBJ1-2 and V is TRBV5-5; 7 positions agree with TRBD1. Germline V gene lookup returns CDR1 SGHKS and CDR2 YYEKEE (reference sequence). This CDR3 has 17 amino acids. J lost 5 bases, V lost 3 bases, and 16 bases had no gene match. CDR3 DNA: TGTGCCAGCAGCTCAACCACAGGGGCCGCCGCGTATTATGGCTACACCTTC. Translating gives CASSSTTGAAAYYGYTF.

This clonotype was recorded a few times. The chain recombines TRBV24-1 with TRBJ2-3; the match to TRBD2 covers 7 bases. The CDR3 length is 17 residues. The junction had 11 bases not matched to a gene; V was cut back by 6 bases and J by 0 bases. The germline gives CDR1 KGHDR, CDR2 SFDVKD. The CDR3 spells CATSPLGEGPSTDTQYF. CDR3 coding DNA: TGTGCCACCAGTCCCCTTGGGGAGGGGCCTAGCACAGATACGCAGTATTTT.

CDR3 sequence (DNA): TGCGCCAGCAGTCTGACGACAGGAGAAGCTTTCTTT. Protein product: CASSLTTGEAFF. This chain joins TRBV5-1 and TRBJ1-1; maybe TRBD1 (6 bases). The germline gives CDR1 SGHRS, CDR2 YFSETQ. This CDR3 region has 12 residues. The ends were cut back, 5 bases at V and 8 bases at J, with 13 bases in the middle.

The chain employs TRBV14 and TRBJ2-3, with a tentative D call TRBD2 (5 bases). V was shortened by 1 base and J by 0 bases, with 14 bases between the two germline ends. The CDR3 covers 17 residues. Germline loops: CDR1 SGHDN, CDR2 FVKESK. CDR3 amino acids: CASSQVFSLASTDTQYF. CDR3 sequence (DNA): TGTGCCAGCAGCCAAGTCTTCTCGCTAGCTAGCACAGATACGCAGTATTTT.

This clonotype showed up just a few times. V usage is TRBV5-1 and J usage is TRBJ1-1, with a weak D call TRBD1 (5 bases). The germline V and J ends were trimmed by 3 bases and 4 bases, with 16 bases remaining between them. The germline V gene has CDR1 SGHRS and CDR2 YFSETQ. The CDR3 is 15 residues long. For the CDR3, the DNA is TGCGCCAGCAGCTGGGACCCCAACCGGGGCACTGAAGCTTTCTTT. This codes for CASSWDPNRGTEAFF.

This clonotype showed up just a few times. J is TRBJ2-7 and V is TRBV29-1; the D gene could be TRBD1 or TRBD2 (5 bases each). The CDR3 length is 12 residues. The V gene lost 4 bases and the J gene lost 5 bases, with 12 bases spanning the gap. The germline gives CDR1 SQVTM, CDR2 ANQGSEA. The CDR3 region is CSVGDAADEQYF. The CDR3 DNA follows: TGCAGCGTTGGGGACGCAGCCGACGAGCAGTACTTC.